A selection of T cell receptor beta chains follows, all from one sample in a study of blood T cell repertoires in COVID-19. Data came from immunoSEQ multiplex PCR; TCRdb stores just in-frame clones and leaves some out. Among about 130,000 clones listed, roughly 90% were seen once. The source material was peripheral blood. All receptors derive from a man between 60 and 70 years old with active or convalescent COVID-19. CDR3s include the opening cysteine and the closing phenylalanine or tryptophan. A D gene is named only where the DNA matches it firmly. Clone size is shown for a subset of rows, as once, few, many or a class of expanded clone.

v_gene	j_gene	d_gene	abundance	CDR3nt	CDR3aa
TRBV7-2	TRBJ2-7	TRBD1	NA	TGTGCCAGCAGCCCCGGGACAGCATACTACGAGCAGTACTTC	CASSPGTAYYEQYF
TRBV11-2	TRBJ2-7	NA	once	TGTGCCAGCAGCTTGGACCAAGCGGACGAGCAGTACTTC	CASSLDQADEQYF
TRBV12-1	TRBJ2-3	NA	NA	TGTGCCAGCAGCTCGAACCGGACAGTTAGCACAGATACGCAGTATTTT	CASSSNRTVSTDTQYF
TRBV6-1	TRBJ2-3	NA	NA	TGTGCCAGCAGTGATGGACAGAGCACAGATACGCAGTATTTT	CASSDGQSTDTQYF
TRBV6-2/TRBV6-3	TRBJ1-2	TRBD1	NA	TGTGCCAGCAGTTACTCGGGACAGGGAGTCGGTGGCTACACCTTC	CASSYSGQGVGGYTF
TRBV10-3	TRBJ1-4	NA	NA	TGTGCCATCAGTGCGAGGAAAGCAGGGTCTAATGAAAAACTGTTTTTT	CAISARKAGSNEKLFF
TRBV5-1	TRBJ2-7	NA	NA	TGCGTCTTCCCGGAGGCGGACCCCTACGAGCAGTACTTC	CVFPEADPYEQYF
TRBV28	TRBJ2-2	TRBD2	NA	TGTGCCAGCAGTCTTAGCGGGAGCCCCTGGGTCGGGGAGCTGTTTTTT	CASSLSGSPWVGELFF
TRBV7-3	TRBJ1-4	TRBD1	NA	TGTGCCAGCAGATCCCTCCGGGACAGGGGTCCTAATGAAAAACTGTTTTTT	CASRSLRDRGPNEKLFF
TRBV7-9	TRBJ2-1	TRBD1	NA	TGTGCCAGCAGCTCCTCGACAGGGGGACAGGATAATGAGCAGTTCTTC	CASSSSTGGQDNEQFF
TRBV7-3	TRBJ1-1	NA	few	TGTGCCAGCAGCTCACAGGCGAACACTGAAGCTTTCTTT	CASSSQANTEAFF
TRBV4-1	TRBJ1-6	TRBD1	NA	TGCGCCAGCAGCCAAGACCCTCCAGGGGGATACTCACCCCTCCACTTT	CASSQDPPGGYSPLHF
TRBV24-1	TRBJ2-2	NA	NA	TGTGCCACCAGTGGCAGGGGTGCAGGGAACACCGGGGAGCTGTTTTTT	CATSGRGAGNTGELFF
TRBV5-1	TRBJ2-5	TRBD1	NA	TGCGCCAGCAGCCCGGGACAGGGGGCTGGCATGTGGGAGACCCAGTACTTC	CASSPGQGAGMWETQYF
TRBV27	TRBJ2-7	NA	few	TGTGCCAGCAGCCGGACTTCGATCGGTGAGCAGTACTTC	CASSRTSIGEQYF
TRBV6-5	TRBJ2-1	NA	NA	TGTGCCAGCAATTCGTTGGACAGCACCTACAATGAGCAGTTCTTC	CASNSLDSTYNEQFF
TRBV10-3	TRBJ2-3	TRBD1	NA	TGTGCCATCAGTTGGACAGGGGTTCGCACAGATACGCAGTATTTT	CAISWTGVRTDTQYF
TRBV15	TRBJ2-7	NA	NA	TGTGCCACCAGCAGAGGGGGGGACTCCTACGAGCAGTACTTC	CATSRGGDSYEQYF